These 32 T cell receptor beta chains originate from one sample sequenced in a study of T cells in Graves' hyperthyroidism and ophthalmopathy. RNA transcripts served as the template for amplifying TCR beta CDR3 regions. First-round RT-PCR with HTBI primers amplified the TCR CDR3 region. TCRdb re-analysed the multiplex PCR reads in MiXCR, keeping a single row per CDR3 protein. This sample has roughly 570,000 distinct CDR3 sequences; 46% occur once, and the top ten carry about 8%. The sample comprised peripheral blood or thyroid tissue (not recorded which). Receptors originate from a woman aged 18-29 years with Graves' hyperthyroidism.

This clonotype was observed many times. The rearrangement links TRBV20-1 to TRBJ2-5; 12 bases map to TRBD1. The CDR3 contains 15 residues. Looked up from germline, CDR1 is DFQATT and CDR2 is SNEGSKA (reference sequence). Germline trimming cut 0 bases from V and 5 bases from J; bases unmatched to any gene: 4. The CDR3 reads CSARDGTGGLETQYF. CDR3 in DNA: TGCAGTGCTAGAGACGGGACAGGGGGCCTTGAGACCCAGTACTTC.

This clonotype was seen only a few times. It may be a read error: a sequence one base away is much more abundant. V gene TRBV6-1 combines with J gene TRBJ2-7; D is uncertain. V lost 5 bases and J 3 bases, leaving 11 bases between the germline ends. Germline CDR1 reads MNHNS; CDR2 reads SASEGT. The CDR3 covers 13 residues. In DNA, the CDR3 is TGTGCCAGCAGTTACTCGACTGTCTACGAGCAGTACTTC. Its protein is CASSYSTVYEQYF.

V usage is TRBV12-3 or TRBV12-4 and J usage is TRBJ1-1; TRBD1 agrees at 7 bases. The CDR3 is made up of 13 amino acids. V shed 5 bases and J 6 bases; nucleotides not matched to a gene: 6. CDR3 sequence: CASSLYQGAEAFF. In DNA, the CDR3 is TGTGCCAGCAGTCTTTACCAGGGGGCTGAAGCTTTCTTT.

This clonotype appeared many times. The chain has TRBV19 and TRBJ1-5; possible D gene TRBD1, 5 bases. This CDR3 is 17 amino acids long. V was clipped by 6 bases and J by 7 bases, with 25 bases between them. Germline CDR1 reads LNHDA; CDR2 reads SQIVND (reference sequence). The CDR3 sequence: CASRPTAGYQQGQPQHF. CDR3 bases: TGTGCCAGTAGACCCACGGCAGGGTACCAGCAAGGGCAGCCCCAGCATTTT.

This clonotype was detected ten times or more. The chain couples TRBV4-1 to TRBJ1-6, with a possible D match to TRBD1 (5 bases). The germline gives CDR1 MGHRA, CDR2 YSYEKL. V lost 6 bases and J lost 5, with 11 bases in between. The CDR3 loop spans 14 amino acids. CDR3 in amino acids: CASRWGSNNSPLHF. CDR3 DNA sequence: TGCGCCAGCAGGTGGGGGAGCAATAATTCACCCCTCCACTTT.

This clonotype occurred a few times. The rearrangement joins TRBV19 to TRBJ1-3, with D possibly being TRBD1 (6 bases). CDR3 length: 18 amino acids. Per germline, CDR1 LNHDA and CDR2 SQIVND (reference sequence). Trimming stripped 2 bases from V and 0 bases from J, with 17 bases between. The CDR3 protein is CASSIFGAGVLSGNTIYF. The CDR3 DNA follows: TGTGCCAGTAGTATATTCGGGGCAGGGGTCCTCTCTGGAAACACCATATATTTT.

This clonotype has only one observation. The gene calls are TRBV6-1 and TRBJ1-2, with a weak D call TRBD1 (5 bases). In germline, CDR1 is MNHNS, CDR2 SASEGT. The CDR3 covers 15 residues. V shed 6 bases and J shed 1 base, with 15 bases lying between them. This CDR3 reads CASSPLAGLNYGYTF. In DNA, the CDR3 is TGTGCCAGCAGCCCTCTAGCGGGACTTAACTATGGCTACACCTTC.

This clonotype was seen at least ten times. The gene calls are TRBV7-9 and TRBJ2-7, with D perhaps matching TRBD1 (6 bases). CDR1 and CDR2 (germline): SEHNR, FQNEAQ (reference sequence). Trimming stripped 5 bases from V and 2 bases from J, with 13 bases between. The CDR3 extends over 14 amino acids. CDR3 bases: TGTGCCAGCAGCGCAGGGACATCTACCTACGAGCAGTACTTC. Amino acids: CASSAGTSTYEQYF.

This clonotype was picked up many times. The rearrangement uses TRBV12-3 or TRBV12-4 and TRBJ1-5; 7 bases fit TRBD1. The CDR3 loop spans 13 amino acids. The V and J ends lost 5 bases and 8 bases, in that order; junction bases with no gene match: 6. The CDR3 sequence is CASSEQGLEPQHF. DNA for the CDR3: TGTGCCAGCAGTGAACAGGGGTTGGAGCCCCAGCATTTT.

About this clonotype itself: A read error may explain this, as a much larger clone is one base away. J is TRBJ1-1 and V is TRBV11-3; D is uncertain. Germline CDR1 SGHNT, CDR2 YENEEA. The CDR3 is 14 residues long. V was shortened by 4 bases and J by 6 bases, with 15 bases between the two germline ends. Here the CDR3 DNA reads TGTGCCAGCAGCTCAGGACCGAGGTCCCCTGAAGCTTTCTTT. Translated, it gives CASSSGPRSPEAFF.

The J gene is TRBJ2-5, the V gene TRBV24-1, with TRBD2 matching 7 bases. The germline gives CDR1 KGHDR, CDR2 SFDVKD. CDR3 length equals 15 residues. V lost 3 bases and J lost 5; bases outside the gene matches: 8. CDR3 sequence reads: CATSDHRDYNETQYF. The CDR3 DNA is TGTGCCACCAGTGATCATCGGGACTACAATGAGACCCAGTACTTC.

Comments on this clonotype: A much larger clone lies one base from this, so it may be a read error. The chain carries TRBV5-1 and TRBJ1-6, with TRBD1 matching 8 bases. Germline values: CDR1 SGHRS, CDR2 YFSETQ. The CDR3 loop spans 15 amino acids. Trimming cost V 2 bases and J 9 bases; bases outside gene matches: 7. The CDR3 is CASSLGRGPGSPLHF. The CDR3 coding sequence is TGCGCCAGCAGCTTAGGCAGGGGGCCCGGTTCACCCCTCCACTTT.

CDR3 DNA: TGCAGCGTGGCGACAGGGCTCTATGGCTACACCTTC. It yields the protein CSVATGLYGYTF. The chain has TRBV29-1 and TRBJ1-2, with 7 bases fitting TRBD1. V lost 6 bases to trimming and J lost 4 bases; unmatched junction nucleotides: 5. Per germline, CDR1 SQVTM and CDR2 ANQGSEA. The CDR3 contains 12 residues.

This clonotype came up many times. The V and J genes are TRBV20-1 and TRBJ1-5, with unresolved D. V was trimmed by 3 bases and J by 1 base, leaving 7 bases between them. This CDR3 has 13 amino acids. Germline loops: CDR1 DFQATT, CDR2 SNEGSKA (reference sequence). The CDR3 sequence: CSASWESNQPQHF. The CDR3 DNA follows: TGCAGTGCTAGTTGGGAAAGCAATCAGCCCCAGCATTTT.

CDR3 region: CSASSPRVGAALQYF. For the CDR3, the DNA is TGCAGTGCCAGCAGCCCTCGAGTGGGCGCTGCCTTGCAGTACTTC. The rearrangement uses TRBV20-1 and TRBJ2-7, with D uncertain. This CDR3 has 15 residues. Germline V CDR1 and CDR2: DFQATT, SNEGSKA (reference sequence). With 6 bases removed from V and 9 bases from J, the gap between germline ends came to 27 bases.

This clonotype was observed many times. The CDR3 protein is CASSELSGTQPQHF. In DNA, the CDR3 is TGTGCCAGCAGTGAATTGTCAGGGACTCAGCCCCAGCATTTT. The chain joins TRBV25-1 to TRBJ1-5, with a tentative D call TRBD1 (5 bases). The germline V gene encodes CDR1 MGHDK and CDR2 SYGVNS. Trimming pared 1 base from V and 6 bases from J, leaving 10 bases between. CDR3 size: 14 residues.

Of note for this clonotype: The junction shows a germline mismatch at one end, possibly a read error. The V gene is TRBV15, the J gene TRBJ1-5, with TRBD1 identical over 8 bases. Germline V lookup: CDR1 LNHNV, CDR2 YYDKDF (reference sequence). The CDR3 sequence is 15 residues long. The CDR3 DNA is TGTGCCGCCAGCAGCAGACAGGGGAGCAATCAGCCCCAGCATTTT. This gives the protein CAASSRQGSNQPQHF.

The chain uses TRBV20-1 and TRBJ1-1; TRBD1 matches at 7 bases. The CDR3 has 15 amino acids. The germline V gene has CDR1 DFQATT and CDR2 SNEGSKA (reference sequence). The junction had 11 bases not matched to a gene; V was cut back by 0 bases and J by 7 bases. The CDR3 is CSARDAKGANGEAFF. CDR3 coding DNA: TGCAGTGCTAGAGATGCGAAGGGGGCGAACGGTGAAGCTTTCTTT.

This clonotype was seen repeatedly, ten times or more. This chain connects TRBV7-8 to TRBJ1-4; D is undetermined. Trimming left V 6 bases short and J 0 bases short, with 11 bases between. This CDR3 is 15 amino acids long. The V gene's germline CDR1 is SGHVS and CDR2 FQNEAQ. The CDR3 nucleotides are TGTGCCAGCAGGAAACGACCCACAACTAATGAAAAACTGTTTTTT. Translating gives CASRKRPTTNEKLFF.

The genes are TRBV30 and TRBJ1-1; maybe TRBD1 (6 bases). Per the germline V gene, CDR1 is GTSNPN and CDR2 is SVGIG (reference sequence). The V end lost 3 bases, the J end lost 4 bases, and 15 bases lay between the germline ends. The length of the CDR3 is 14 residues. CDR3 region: CAWRPTGPTTEAFF. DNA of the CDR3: TGTGCCTGGAGACCGACAGGTCCCACCACTGAAGCTTTCTTT.

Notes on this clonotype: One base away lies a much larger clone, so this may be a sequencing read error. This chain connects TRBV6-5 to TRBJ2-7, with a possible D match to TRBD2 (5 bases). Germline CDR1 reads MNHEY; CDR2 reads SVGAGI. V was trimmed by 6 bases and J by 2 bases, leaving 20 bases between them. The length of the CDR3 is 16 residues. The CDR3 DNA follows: TGTGCCAGCAGAAGTAGAAAAGGACTCTCAGCCTACGAGCAGTACTTC. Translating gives CASRSRKGLSAYEQYF.

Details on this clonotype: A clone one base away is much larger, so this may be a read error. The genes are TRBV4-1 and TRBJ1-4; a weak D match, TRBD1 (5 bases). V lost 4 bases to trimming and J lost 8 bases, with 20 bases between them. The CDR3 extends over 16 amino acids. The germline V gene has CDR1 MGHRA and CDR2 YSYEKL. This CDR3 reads CASSRNQGAMGEKLFF. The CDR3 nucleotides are TGCGCCAGCAGCCGCAATCAAGGGGCGATGGGGGAAAAACTGTTTTTT.

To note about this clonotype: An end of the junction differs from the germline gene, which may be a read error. CDR3 DNA: TGTGCCAGCACACCTAGACAGGCAACTAATGAAAAACTGTTTTTT. Amino acids: CASTPRQATNEKLFF. The chain joins TRBV18 to TRBJ1-4; D may be TRBD1 (6 bases). The CDR3 runs to 15 residues. The V gene's germline CDR1 is KGHSH and CDR2 LQKENI.

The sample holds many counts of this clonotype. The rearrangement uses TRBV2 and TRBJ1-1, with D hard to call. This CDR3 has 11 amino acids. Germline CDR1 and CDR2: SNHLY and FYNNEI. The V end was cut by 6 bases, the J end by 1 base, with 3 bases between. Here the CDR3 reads CASRQNTEAFF. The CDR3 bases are TGTGCCAGCAGGCAGAACACTGAAGCTTTCTTT.

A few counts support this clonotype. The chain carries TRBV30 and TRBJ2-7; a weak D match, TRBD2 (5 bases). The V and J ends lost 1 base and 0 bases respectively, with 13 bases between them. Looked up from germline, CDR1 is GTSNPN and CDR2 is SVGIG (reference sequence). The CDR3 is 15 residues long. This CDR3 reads CAWSAERTSSYEQYF. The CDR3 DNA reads TGTGCCTGGAGTGCGGAGCGGACGAGCTCCTACGAGCAGTACTTC.

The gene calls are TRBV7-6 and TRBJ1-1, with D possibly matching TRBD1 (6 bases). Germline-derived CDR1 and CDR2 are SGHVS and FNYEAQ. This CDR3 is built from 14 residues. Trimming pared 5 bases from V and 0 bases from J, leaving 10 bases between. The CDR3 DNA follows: TGTGCCAGCAGCAGGGGGGACATGAACACTGAAGCTTTCTTT. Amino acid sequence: CASSRGDMNTEAFF.

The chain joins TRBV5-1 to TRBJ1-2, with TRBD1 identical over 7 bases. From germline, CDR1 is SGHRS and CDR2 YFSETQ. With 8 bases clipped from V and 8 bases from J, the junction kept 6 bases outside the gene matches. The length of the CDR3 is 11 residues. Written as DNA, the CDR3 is TGCGCCAGTCGACAGGGTAACGGCTACACCTTC. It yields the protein CASRQGNGYTF.

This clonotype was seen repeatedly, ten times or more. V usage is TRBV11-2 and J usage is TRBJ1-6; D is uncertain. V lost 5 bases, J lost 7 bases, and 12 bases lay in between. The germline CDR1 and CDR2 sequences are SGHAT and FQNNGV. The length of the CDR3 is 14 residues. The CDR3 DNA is TGTGCCAGCAGCCACGGGGTAGGGAATTCACCCCTCCACTTT. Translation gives CASSHGVGNSPLHF.

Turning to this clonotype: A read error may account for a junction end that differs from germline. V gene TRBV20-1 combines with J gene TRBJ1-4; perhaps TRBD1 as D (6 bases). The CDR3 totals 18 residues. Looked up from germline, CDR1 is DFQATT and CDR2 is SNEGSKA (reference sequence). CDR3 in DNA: TGCAGTGCTAGGGACAGAGAACGACCCGAAAACTTTAATGAAAAACTGTCTTTT. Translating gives CSARDRERPENFNEKLSF.

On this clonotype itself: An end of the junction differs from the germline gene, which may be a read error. CDR3 in amino acids: CVSSLGNEQFF. DNA for the CDR3: TGTGTCAGCAGCTTGGGCAATGAGCAGTTCTTC. The rearrangement links TRBV7-9 to TRBJ2-5; D is uncertain. The last part of the DNA fits TRBJ2-1 better; the J call may be wrong. The CDR3 contains 11 residues. Germline V lookup: CDR1 SEHNR, CDR2 FQNEAQ (reference sequence).

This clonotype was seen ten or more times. CDR3 sequence reads: CASRGQGTTEAFF. In nucleotides, the CDR3 is TGTGCCAGCAGGGGACAGGGGACAACTGAAGCTTTCTTT. The rearrangement links TRBV2 to TRBJ1-1; 10 bases map to TRBD1. In germline, CDR1 is SNHLY, CDR2 FYNNEI. The CDR3 is 13 residues long. V lost 6 bases to trimming and J lost 5 bases; unmatched junction nucleotides: 3.

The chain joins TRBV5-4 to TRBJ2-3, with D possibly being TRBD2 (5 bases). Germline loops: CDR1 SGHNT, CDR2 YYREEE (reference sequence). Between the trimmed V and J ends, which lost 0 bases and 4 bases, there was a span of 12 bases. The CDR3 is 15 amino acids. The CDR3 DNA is TGTGCCAGCAGCTTGGACGAGGGCCGCTCAGATACGCAGTATTTT. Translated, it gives CASSLDEGRSDTQYF.